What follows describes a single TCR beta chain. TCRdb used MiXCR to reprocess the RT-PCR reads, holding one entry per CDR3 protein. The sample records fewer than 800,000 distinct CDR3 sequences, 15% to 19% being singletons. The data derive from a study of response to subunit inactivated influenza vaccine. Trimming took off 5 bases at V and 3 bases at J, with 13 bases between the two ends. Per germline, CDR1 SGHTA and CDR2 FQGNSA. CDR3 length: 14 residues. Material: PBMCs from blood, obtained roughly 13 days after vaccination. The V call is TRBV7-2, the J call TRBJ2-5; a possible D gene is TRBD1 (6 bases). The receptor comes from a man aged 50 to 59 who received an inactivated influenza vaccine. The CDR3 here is CASSPGDRKETQYF. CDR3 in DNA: TGTGCCAGCAGCCCAGGGGACCGCAAAGAGACCCAGTACTTC.